Each of the 14 T cell receptor beta chains below was sequenced from the same sample in a study of early T cells in non-severe SARS-CoV-2 infection. TCRdb reprocessed the 5' RACE reads via MiXCR and lists one record per CDR3 protein. The table lists more than 85,000 distinct CDR3 sequences, over 15% of them singletons. The sequencing used whole blood, collected at baseline. These receptors came from an adult who was a healthcare worker with PCR-confirmed SARS-CoV-2 infection or an uninfected control (not recorded which).

V is TRBV28 and J is TRBJ2-7; D possibly uses TRBD1 or TRBD2 (6 bases each). V was trimmed by 2 bases and J by 0 bases, leaving 11 bases between them. The CDR3 covers 15 residues. The V gene's germline CDR1 is MDHEN and CDR2 SYDVKM. CDR3 in DNA: TGTGCCAGCAGTTTAGGGGGGCCCCTCTCCTACGAGCAGTACTTC. Its protein is CASSLGGPLSYEQYF.

The sample holds a few counts of this clonotype. The J gene is TRBJ2-2, the V gene TRBV29-1; 9 bases align to TRBD1. The CDR3 spans 15 residues. Germline assignment: CDR1 SQVTM and CDR2 ANQGSEA. The J segment lost 2 bases and the V segment lost 4 bases, leaving 5 bases of the junction unmatched. This chain's CDR3 is CSVVQGALNTGELFF. CDR3 sequence (DNA): TGCAGCGTTGTACAGGGGGCCCTTAACACCGGGGAGCTGTTTTTT.

This clonotype has ten or more counts. As DNA, the CDR3 is TGTGCCAGCAGTGAAGTGGGACATGAGCAGTTCTTC. As protein: CASSEVGHEQFF. This sequence joins TRBV2 and TRBJ2-1; perhaps D is TRBD1 or TRBD2 (5 bases each). Trimming pared 1 base from V and 8 bases from J, leaving 6 bases between. Germline CDR1 is SNHLY and CDR2 is FYNNEI. This CDR3 region has 12 residues.

This clonotype was recorded a few times. The genes are TRBV6-1 and TRBJ2-7; D gene ambiguous. The length of the CDR3 is 13 residues. Per germline, CDR1 MNHNS and CDR2 SASEGT. Trimming took off 4 bases at V and 4 bases at J, with 11 bases between the two ends. CDR3 DNA: TGTGCCAGCAGTGCAGACACAACTTACGAGCAGTACTTC. Protein sequence: CASSADTTYEQYF.

This clonotype occurred a few times. The chain carries TRBV28 and TRBJ2-4, with D tentatively TRBD1 (6 bases). The CDR3 loop spans 15 amino acids. Germline V gene data show CDR1 as MDHEN and CDR2 as SYDVKM. V lost 6 bases and J 5 bases, leaving 17 bases between the germline ends. The CDR3 DNA is TGTGCCAGCAGCCGAACAGGGTACGAAGAAAACATTCAGTACTTC. This sequence encodes CASSRTGYEENIQYF.

This clonotype was counted a single time. The chain is built from TRBV7-8 and TRBJ1-1; D uncertain. The V gene's germline CDR1 is SGHVS and CDR2 FQNEAQ. V shed 5 bases and J shed 0 bases, with 7 bases lying between them. The CDR3 has 13 amino acids. CDR3 sequence: CASSARMNTEAFF. CDR3 sequence (DNA): TGTGCCAGCAGCGCCCGTATGAACACTGAAGCTTTCTTT.

This clonotype occurred a few times. V and J are TRBV7-2 and TRBJ1-1; 7 bases match TRBD1. In germline, CDR1 is SGHTA, CDR2 FQGNSA. This CDR3 spans 15 amino acids. The V gene end was trimmed by 4 bases and the J gene end by 0 bases; junction bases not matched to a gene: 5. For the CDR3, the DNA is TGTGCCAGCAGCTCCCCCGACAGGGTGAACACTGAAGCTTTCTTT. Its translation is CASSSPDRVNTEAFF.

The V gene is TRBV28, the J gene TRBJ2-7; 9 nucleotides line up with TRBD2. Germline V gene data show CDR1 as MDHEN and CDR2 as SYDVKM. This CDR3 is built from 15 residues. With 2 bases clipped from V and 2 bases from J, the junction kept 4 bases outside the gene matches. The CDR3 region has the DNA TGTGCCAGCAGTTTAACTGCGGGAGGGCCCTACGAGCAGTACTTC. Translation gives CASSLTAGGPYEQYF.

This clonotype occurred many times. This chain connects TRBV12-3 or TRBV12-4 to TRBJ1-2; 7 bases agree with TRBD1. CDR3 length: 14 residues. V gave up 0 bases and J gave up 5 bases; unmatched junction bases: 3. CDR3 DNA: TGTGCCAGCAGTTTAGCAGGCAGGGGGTATGGCTACACCTTC. As protein: CASSLAGRGYGYTF.

This clonotype has ten or more counts. This chain uses TRBV12-3 or TRBV12-4 with TRBJ1-2; D not resolved. V was trimmed by 3 bases and J by 8 bases, leaving 10 bases between them. This CDR3 contains 12 residues. In DNA, the CDR3 is TGTGCCAGCAGTTTCACTGGGGTCGGCTACACCTTC. The encoded protein is CASSFTGVGYTF.

This clonotype was counted only a few times. The chain joins TRBV5-1 to TRBJ2-1; D gene ambiguous. The ends were cut back, 1 base at V and 4 bases at J, with 6 bases in the middle. The germline V gene encodes CDR1 SGHRS and CDR2 YFSETQ. The CDR3 length is 13 residues. CDR3 loop: CASSLRSYNEQFF. CDR3 bases: TGCGCCAGCAGCTTGAGGTCTTACAATGAGCAGTTCTTC. Based on the CDR3 plus reference TRBV5-1 and TRBJ2-1, the full variable domain is KAGVTQTPRYLIKTRGQQVTLSCSPISGHRSVSWYQQTPGQGLQFLFEYFSETQRNKGNFPGRFSGRQFSNSRSEMNVSTLELGDSALYLCASSLRSYNEQFFGPGTRLTVL.

The sample holds many counts of this clonotype. CDR3 amino acids: CASSLSHEQFF. CDR3 sequence (DNA): TGTGCCAGCAGCTTGTCCCATGAGCAGTTCTTC. The chain carries TRBV5-6 and TRBJ2-1; D unresolved. Trimming removed 1 base from V and 8 bases from J, with 4 bases in between. The CDR3 covers 11 residues. Germline CDR1 SGHDT, CDR2 YYEEEE. The full variable domain, its missing parts supplied by reference TRBV5-6 and TRBJ2-1, is DAGVTQSPTHLIKTRGQQVTLRCSPKSGHDTVSWYQQALGQGPQFIFQYYEEEERQRGNFPDRFSGHQFPNYSSELNVNALLLGDSALYLCASSLSHEQFFGPGTRLTVL.

This rearrangement joins TRBV6-2 or TRBV6-3 to TRBJ2-1, with D perhaps matching TRBD1 or TRBD2 (5 bases each). The length of the CDR3 is 11 residues. Germline V gives CDR1 MNHEY, CDR2 SVGEGT. CDR3 region: CVTGQFNEQFF. For the CDR3, the DNA is TGTGTAACGGGGCAGTTCAATGAGCAGTTCTTC.

This clonotype was observed a few times. The chain employs TRBV29-1 and TRBJ2-3; no definite D call. Germline V gene lookup returns CDR1 SQVTM and CDR2 ANQGSEA. The CDR3 contains 14 residues. V dropped 3 bases and J dropped 2 bases, with 12 bases sitting between them. The CDR3 DNA follows: TGCAGCGTTGATCTCGCGGTCAACACAGATACGCAGTATTTT. Translating it yields CSVDLAVNTDTQYF.